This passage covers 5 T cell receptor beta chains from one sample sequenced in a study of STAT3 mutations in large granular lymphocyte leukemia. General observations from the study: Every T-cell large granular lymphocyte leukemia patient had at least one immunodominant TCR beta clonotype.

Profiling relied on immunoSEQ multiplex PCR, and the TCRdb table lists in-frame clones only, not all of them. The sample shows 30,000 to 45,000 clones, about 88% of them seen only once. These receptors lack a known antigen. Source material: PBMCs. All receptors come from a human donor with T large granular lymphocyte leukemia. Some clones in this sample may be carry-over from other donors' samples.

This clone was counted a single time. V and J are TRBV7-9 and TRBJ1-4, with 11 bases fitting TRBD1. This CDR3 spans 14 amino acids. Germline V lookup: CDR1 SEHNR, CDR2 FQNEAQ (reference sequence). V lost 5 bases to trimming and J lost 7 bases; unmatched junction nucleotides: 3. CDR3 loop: CASSPGTGGEKLFF. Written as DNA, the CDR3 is TGTGCCAGCAGCCCCGGGACAGGGGGTGAAAAACTGTTTTTT.

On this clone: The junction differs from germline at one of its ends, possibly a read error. Written as DNA, the CDR3 is TGTGCTAGCAGACATAGCAATCAGCCCCAGCATTTT. Translated: CASRHSNQPQHF. The chain has TRBV28 and TRBJ1-5, with D unresolved. CDR1 is MDHEN, CDR2 SYDVKM, per germline. The CDR3 length is 12 residues.

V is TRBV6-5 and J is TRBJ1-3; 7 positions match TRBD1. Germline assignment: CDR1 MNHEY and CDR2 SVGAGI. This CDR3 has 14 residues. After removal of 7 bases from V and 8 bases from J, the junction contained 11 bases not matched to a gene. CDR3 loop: CASTYLSTGDTIYF. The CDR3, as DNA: TGTGCCAGCACCTACTTATCAACAGGGGACACCATATATTTT.

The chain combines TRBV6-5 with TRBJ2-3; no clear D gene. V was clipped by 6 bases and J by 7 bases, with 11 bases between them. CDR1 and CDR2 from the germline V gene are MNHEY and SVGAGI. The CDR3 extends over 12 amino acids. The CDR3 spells CASSDNWYTQYF. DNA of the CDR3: TGTGCCAGCAGCGATAATTGGTATACGCAGTATTTT.

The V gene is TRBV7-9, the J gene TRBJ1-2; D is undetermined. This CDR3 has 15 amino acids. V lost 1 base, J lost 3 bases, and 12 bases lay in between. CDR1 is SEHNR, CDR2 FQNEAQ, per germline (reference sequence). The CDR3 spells CASSLGTVKYYGYTF. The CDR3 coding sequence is TGTGCCAGCAGCTTAGGGACGGTGAAATACTATGGCTACACCTTC.